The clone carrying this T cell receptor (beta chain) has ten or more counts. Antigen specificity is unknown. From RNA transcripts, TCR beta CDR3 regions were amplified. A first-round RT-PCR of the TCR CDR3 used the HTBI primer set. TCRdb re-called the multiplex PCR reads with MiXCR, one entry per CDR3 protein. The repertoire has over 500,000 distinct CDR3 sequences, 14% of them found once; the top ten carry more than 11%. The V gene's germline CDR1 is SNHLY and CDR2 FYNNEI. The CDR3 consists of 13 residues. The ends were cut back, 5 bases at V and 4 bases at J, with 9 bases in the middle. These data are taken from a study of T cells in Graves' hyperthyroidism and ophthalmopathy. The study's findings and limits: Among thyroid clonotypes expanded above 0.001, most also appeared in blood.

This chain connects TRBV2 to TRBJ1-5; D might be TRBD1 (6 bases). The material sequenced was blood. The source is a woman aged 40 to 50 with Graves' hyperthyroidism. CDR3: CASSSDRNQPQHF. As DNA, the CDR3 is TGTGCCAGCAGTTCGGACAGAAATCAGCCCCAGCATTTT. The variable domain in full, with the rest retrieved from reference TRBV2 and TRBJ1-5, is EPEVTQTPSHQVTQMGQEVILRCVPISNHLYFYWYRQILGQKVEFLVSFYNNEISEKSEIFDDQFSVERPDGSNFTLKIRSTKLEDSAMYFCASSSDRNQPQHFGDGTRLSIL.